This TCR beta chain came from a study of T cell repertoires in cytomegalovirus infection. At the level of the study: Matching HLA type, along with CMV infection, was indicated by public TCR beta signatures.

The sample holds many counts of this clonotype. Antigen specificity is unknown. TCRdb independently ran MiXCR on the reads; one entry per CDR3 protein. This sample has some 920,000 distinct CDR3 sequences, with around a third found just once. Sequences were derived from cultured CD8+ T cells from PBMCs, sampled from culture after CMV antigen stimulation. The clonotype was recovered from a human donor in good health (CMV status not recorded). Some clones in this sample may be carry-over from other donors' samples.

The CDR3 nucleotides are TGTGCCAGCAGTTACTCGCAAGAAGTTCGTAGCGCGGGGGGGCACCCAGATACGCAGTATTTT. Its protein is CASSYSQEVRSAGGHPDTQYF. The chain has TRBV6-5 and TRBJ2-3; 9 bases match TRBD2. This CDR3 spans 21 amino acids. The germline CDR1 and CDR2 sequences are MNHEY and SVGAGI. Trimming took 0 bases from V and 4 from J; bases not matched to a gene: 20.